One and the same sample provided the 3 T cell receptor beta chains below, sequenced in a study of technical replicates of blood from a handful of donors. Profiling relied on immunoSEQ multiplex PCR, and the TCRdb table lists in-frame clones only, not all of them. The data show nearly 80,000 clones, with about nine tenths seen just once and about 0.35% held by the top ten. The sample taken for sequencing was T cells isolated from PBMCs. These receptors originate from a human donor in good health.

CDR3 sequence reads: CASGGQGASKNIQYF. DNA of the CDR3: TGTGCCAGCGGGGGACAGGGGGCCTCCAAAAACATTCAGTACTTC. This chain links TRBV6-5 with TRBJ2-4; 12 bases match TRBD1. The V segment lost 8 bases and the J segment 2 bases; nucleotides outside the gene matches: 4. This CDR3 is 15 amino acids long. The germline gives CDR1 MNHEY, CDR2 SVGAGI.

This chain's CDR3 is CATTALAESSYEQYF. Written as DNA, the CDR3 is TGTGCCACCACGGCACTAGCGGAGAGCTCCTACGAGCAGTACTTC. The chain has TRBV10-3 and TRBJ2-7; 8 positions match TRBD2. The CDR3 is 15 residues long. Germline CDR1 ENHRY, CDR2 SYGVKD. The trim removed 10 bases at V and 0 bases at J, leaving 11 bases unmatched.

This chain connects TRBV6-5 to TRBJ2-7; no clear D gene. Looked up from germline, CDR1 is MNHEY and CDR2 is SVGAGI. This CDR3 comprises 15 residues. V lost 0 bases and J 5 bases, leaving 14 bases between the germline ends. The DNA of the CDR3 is TGTGCCAGCAGTTACTCGGGTAGTTACCAGGACGAGCAGTACTTC. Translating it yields CASSYSGSYQDEQYF.